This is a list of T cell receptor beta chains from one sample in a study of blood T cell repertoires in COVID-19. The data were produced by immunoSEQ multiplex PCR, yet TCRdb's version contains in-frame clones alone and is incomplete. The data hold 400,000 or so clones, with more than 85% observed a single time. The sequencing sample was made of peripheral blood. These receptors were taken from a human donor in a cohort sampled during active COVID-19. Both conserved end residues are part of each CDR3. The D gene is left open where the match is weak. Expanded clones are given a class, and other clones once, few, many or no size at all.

cdr3_aa: CASSESAWGVRTDTQYF
cdr3_nt: TGTGCCAGCAGTGAAAGCGCTTGGGGGGTCAGAACAGATACGCAGTATTTT
d_call: NA
clone_size: NA
v_call: TRBV6-1
j_call: TRBJ2-3

cdr3_aa: CAIGTDYNSPLHF
cdr3_nt: TGTGCCATCGGGACAGACTATAATTCACCCCTCCACTTT
d_call: TRBD1
clone_size: NA
v_call: TRBV10-3
j_call: TRBJ1-6

cdr3_aa: CASSLWLAGEETQYF
cdr3_nt: TGTGCCAGCAGCTTATGGCTAGCGGGAGAAGAGACCCAGTACTTC
d_call: TRBD2
clone_size: NA
v_call: TRBV5-4
j_call: TRBJ2-5

cdr3_aa: CASSEWAVNTEAFF
cdr3_nt: TGTGCCAGCAGTGAATGGGCAGTGAACACTGAAGCTTTCTTT
d_call: NA
clone_size: once
v_call: TRBV2
j_call: TRBJ1-1

cdr3_aa: CASSPFGTSGRGELFF
cdr3_nt: TGTGCCAGCTCACCGTTCGGGACTAGCGGGAGAGGGGAGCTGTTTTTT
d_call: TRBD2
clone_size: once
v_call: TRBV18
j_call: TRBJ2-2

cdr3_aa: CATVGERSYEQYF
cdr3_nt: TGTGCCACCGTTGGAGAGCGGAGCTACGAGCAGTACTTC
d_call: NA
clone_size: NA
v_call: TRBV10-3
j_call: TRBJ2-7

cdr3_aa: CASSQEDRAQNTEAFF
cdr3_nt: TGCGCCAGCAGCCAAGAGGACAGGGCCCAGAACACTGAAGCTTTCTTT
d_call: TRBD1
clone_size: NA
v_call: TRBV4-1
j_call: TRBJ1-1

cdr3_aa: CASSPIRQNEKLFF
cdr3_nt: TGTGCCAGCTCACCTATCAGACAAAATGAAAAACTGTTTTTT
d_call: NA
clone_size: NA
v_call: TRBV18
j_call: TRBJ1-4

cdr3_aa: CASSTTLPGGGYTF
cdr3_nt: TGTGCCAGCAGCACCACACTACCAGGGGGTGGCTACACCTTC
d_call: TRBD1
clone_size: NA
v_call: TRBV6-5
j_call: TRBJ1-2

cdr3_aa: CASSWAGRQETQYF
cdr3_nt: TGTGCCAGTAGTTGGGCGGGGAGACAAGAGACCCAGTACTTC
d_call: NA
clone_size: NA
v_call: TRBV19
j_call: TRBJ2-5

cdr3_aa: CASSARQHTADTEAFF
cdr3_nt: TGTGCCAGCAGCGCGCGACAGCACACGGCGGACACTGAAGCTTTCTTT
d_call: NA
clone_size: few
v_call: TRBV7-9
j_call: TRBJ1-1

cdr3_aa: CASSLGSSYNSPLHF
cdr3_nt: TGTGCCAGCAGTTTAGGGAGCTCCTATAATTCACCCCTCCACTTT
d_call: NA
clone_size: NA
v_call: TRBV27
j_call: TRBJ1-6

cdr3_aa: CAISDGSASYEQYF
cdr3_nt: TGTGCCATCAGTGACGGAAGCGCCTCCTACGAGCAGTACTTC
d_call: NA
clone_size: NA
v_call: TRBV10-3
j_call: TRBJ2-7

cdr3_aa: CASSLSASGRMGQFF
cdr3_nt: TGTGCCAGCAGCTTGTCGGCTAGCGGGAGGATGGGGCAGTTCTTC
d_call: TRBD2
clone_size: NA
v_call: TRBV5-5
j_call: TRBJ2-1

cdr3_aa: CAISESRGSGELFF
cdr3_nt: TGTGCCATCAGTGAGTCGCGGGGGTCCGGGGAGCTGTTTTTT
d_call: TRBD2
clone_size: NA
v_call: TRBV10-3
j_call: TRBJ2-2

cdr3_aa: CARAGMEYEQYF
cdr3_nt: TGCGCCAGAGCGGGAATGGAGTACGAGCAGTACTTC
d_call: TRBD2
clone_size: NA
v_call: TRBV10-1
j_call: TRBJ2-7

cdr3_aa: CASSYSRDPDTQYF
cdr3_nt: TGTGCCAGCAGTTACTCGCGGGACCCAGATACGCAGTATTTT
d_call: NA
clone_size: NA
v_call: TRBV6-5
j_call: TRBJ2-3

cdr3_aa: CASSEQGEAEKLFF
cdr3_nt: TGTGCCAGCAGTGAACAGGGTGAAGCGGAAAAACTGTTTTTT
d_call: NA
clone_size: NA
v_call: TRBV25-1
j_call: TRBJ1-4

cdr3_aa: CASRGDISYEQYF
cdr3_nt: TGTGCCAGCCGTGGGGACATCTCCTACGAGCAGTACTTC
d_call: NA
clone_size: NA
v_call: TRBV2
j_call: TRBJ2-7

cdr3_aa: CATSREGAPSYEQYF
cdr3_nt: TGTGCCACCAGCAGAGAGGGGGCCCCCTCCTACGAGCAGTACTTC
d_call: NA
clone_size: NA
v_call: TRBV15
j_call: TRBJ2-7

cdr3_aa: CAWRDTPYNEQFF
cdr3_nt: TGTGCCTGGAGAGATACTCCCTACAATGAGCAGTTCTTC
d_call: NA
clone_size: NA
v_call: TRBV30
j_call: TRBJ2-1

cdr3_aa: CAISGSSSSGNTIYF
cdr3_nt: TGTGCCATCAGTGGGAGCAGTTCCTCTGGAAACACCATATATTTT
d_call: NA
clone_size: NA
v_call: TRBV10-3
j_call: TRBJ1-3

cdr3_aa: CASSIAGQGHQPQHF
cdr3_nt: TGTGCCAGTAGTATCGCCGGGCAGGGGCATCAGCCCCAGCATTTT
d_call: NA
clone_size: NA
v_call: TRBV19
j_call: TRBJ1-5

cdr3_aa: CASSHRQGANTGELFF
cdr3_nt: TGTGCCAGCAGCCACCGACAGGGGGCGAACACCGGGGAGCTGTTTTTT
d_call: TRBD1
clone_size: once
v_call: TRBV3-1/TRBV3-2
j_call: TRBJ2-2

cdr3_aa: CASKGIQGTGELFF
cdr3_nt: TGTGCCAGCAAAGGTATCCAGGGCACCGGGGAGCTGTTTTTT
d_call: NA
clone_size: NA
v_call: TRBV7-9
j_call: TRBJ2-2

cdr3_aa: CASSLLPGGTEAFF
cdr3_nt: TGTGCCAGTAGCCTCCTCCCGGGGGGGACTGAAGCTTTCTTT
d_call: NA
clone_size: NA
v_call: TRBV28
j_call: TRBJ1-1

cdr3_aa: CTLGETGDYNEQFF
cdr3_nt: TGCACCCTAGGAGAGACAGGGGACTACAATGAGCAGTTCTTC
d_call: TRBD1
clone_size: NA
v_call: TRBV29-1
j_call: TRBJ2-1

cdr3_aa: CASSPTAGRGDGHYGYTF
cdr3_nt: TGTGCCAGCAGTCCAACGGCGGGGCGGGGGGACGGCCACTATGGCTACACCTTC
d_call: NA
clone_size: NA
v_call: TRBV27
j_call: TRBJ1-2

cdr3_aa: CASGRAYEQYF
cdr3_nt: TGTGCCAGCGGGCGGGCCTACGAGCAGTACTTC
d_call: NA
clone_size: NA
v_call: TRBV11-2
j_call: TRBJ2-7

cdr3_aa: CASSRTGSATNEKLFF
cdr3_nt: TGTGCCAGCAGTCGTACAGGGTCGGCAACTAATGAAAAACTGTTTTTT
d_call: NA
clone_size: few
v_call: TRBV27
j_call: TRBJ1-4

cdr3_aa: CATSDSARGAQETQYF
cdr3_nt: TGTGCCACCAGTGATTCGGCTCGGGGAGCACAAGAGACCCAGTACTTC
d_call: NA
clone_size: NA
v_call: TRBV24-1
j_call: TRBJ2-5

cdr3_aa: CASTFLNTNEQFF
cdr3_nt: TGTGCCAGTACGTTTCTAAATACCAATGAGCAGTTCTTC
d_call: NA
clone_size: NA
v_call: TRBV19
j_call: TRBJ2-1

cdr3_aa: CASSVTASRGPIYGYTF
cdr3_nt: TGTGCCAGCAGTGTCACGGCTTCCAGGGGGCCAATCTATGGCTACACCTTC
d_call: TRBD1
clone_size: NA
v_call: TRBV6-4
j_call: TRBJ1-2

cdr3_aa: CASSEGLPSTDTQYF
cdr3_nt: TGCGCCAGCAGCGAGGGACTCCCTAGCACAGATACGCAGTATTTT
d_call: NA
clone_size: NA
v_call: TRBV5-1
j_call: TRBJ2-3

cdr3_aa: CATRQGLRNGELFF
cdr3_nt: TGTGCCACCCGACAGGGGCTAAGAAACGGGGAGCTGTTTTTT
d_call: TRBD1
clone_size: few
v_call: TRBV2
j_call: TRBJ2-2

cdr3_aa: CASSYGLAGNEQFF
cdr3_nt: TGCGCCAGCAGTTACGGACTAGCAGGGAATGAGCAGTTCTTC
d_call: TRBD2
clone_size: once
v_call: TRBV4-1
j_call: TRBJ2-1

cdr3_aa: CAWSVFAGAGGEQFF
cdr3_nt: TGTGCCTGGAGTGTGTTTGCGGGAGCGGGTGGTGAGCAGTTCTTC
d_call: TRBD2
clone_size: NA
v_call: TRBV30
j_call: TRBJ2-1

cdr3_aa: CASSLDSHMNTEAFF
cdr3_nt: TGTGCCAGCAGTTTAGACAGCCACATGAACACTGAAGCTTTCTTT
d_call: NA
clone_size: NA
v_call: TRBV28
j_call: TRBJ1-1

cdr3_aa: CASTSRQPYSNQPQHF
cdr3_nt: TGTGCCAGTACGTCGAGACAGCCCTATAGCAATCAGCCCCAGCATTTT
d_call: NA
clone_size: few
v_call: TRBV28
j_call: TRBJ1-5

cdr3_aa: CASSSNTGELFF
cdr3_nt: TGTGCCAGCAGCTCCAATACCGGGGAGCTGTTTTTT
d_call: NA
clone_size: NA
v_call: TRBV11-2
j_call: TRBJ2-2

cdr3_aa: CASSLAGAGSHHF
cdr3_nt: TGTGCCAGCAGCTTGGCCGGGGCGGGGAGTCACCACTTT
d_call: NA
clone_size: NA
v_call: TRBV5-4
j_call: TRBJ1-6

cdr3_aa: CASSYSGLASETQYF
cdr3_nt: TGTGCCAGCAGTTACTCCGGACTAGCATCAGAGACCCAGTACTTC
d_call: TRBD2
clone_size: NA
v_call: TRBV6-5
j_call: TRBJ2-5

cdr3_aa: CASSPPLTGSSGNTIYF
cdr3_nt: TGTGCCAGTAGTCCCCCCTTGACAGGGTCCTCTGGAAACACCATATATTTT
d_call: TRBD1
clone_size: NA
v_call: TRBV19
j_call: TRBJ1-3

cdr3_aa: CATTVRGLFTDTQYF
cdr3_nt: TGTGCCACCACCGTCAGGGGGCTTTTCACAGATACGCAGTATTTT
d_call: TRBD1
clone_size: NA
v_call: TRBV6-5
j_call: TRBJ2-3

cdr3_aa: CASSMGLASTDTQYF
cdr3_nt: TGTGCCAGTAGTATGGGACTAGCGAGCACAGATACGCAGTATTTT
d_call: TRBD2
clone_size: NA
v_call: TRBV19
j_call: TRBJ2-3

cdr3_aa: CASSLGDSRNTEAFF
cdr3_nt: TGTGCCAGCAGCTTAGGAGACAGCCGGAACACTGAAGCTTTCTTT
d_call: NA
clone_size: NA
v_call: TRBV11-1
j_call: TRBJ1-1

cdr3_aa: CAISSGTGGYEQYF
cdr3_nt: TGTGCCATCAGTAGCGGGACAGGGGGATACGAGCAGTACTTC
d_call: TRBD1
clone_size: few
v_call: TRBV10-3
j_call: TRBJ2-7

cdr3_aa: CASSQDRSGEAFF
cdr3_nt: TGTGCCAGCAGCCAAGACCGGTCGGGGGAAGCTTTCTTT
d_call: NA
clone_size: NA
v_call: TRBV16
j_call: TRBJ1-1